This entry describes one T cell receptor beta chain. The source of the sample is a study of T cell changes during pregnancy in multiple sclerosis. TCRdb's copy holds only in-frame clones and misses some; the assay was immunoSEQ multiplex PCR. The profile shows roughly 57,000 clones, roughly nine tenths of them singletons. The germline V gene encodes CDR1 SQVTM and CDR2 ANQGSEA. V was pared by 4 bases and J by 7 bases, with 14 bases between. This CDR3 comprises 12 residues. This TCR derives from a female donor with multiple sclerosis, enrolled in a pregnancy study. The sequenced sample was peripheral blood, obtained in the first trimester of pregnancy. The chain couples TRBV29-1 to TRBJ2-7, with D maybe TRBD1 (7 bases). The chain's CDR3 is CSVVEGAGEQYF. The DNA of the CDR3 is TGCAGCGTTGTTGAGGGGGCGGGGGAGCAGTACTTC.